This T cell receptor (beta chain) was profiled in a study of T cell responses to AZD1222 COVID-19 vaccine. Study results and limitations: The study identified only five to seven AZD1222 recipients as seropositive at baseline.

Profiling relied on immunoSEQ multiplex PCR, and the TCRdb table lists in-frame clones only, not all of them. This table has more than 95,000 clones, approximately 90% appearing once. This CDR3 has 14 amino acids. CDR1 is LNHNV, CDR2 YYDKDF, per germline (reference sequence). Trimming removed 4 bases at V and 8 bases at J, with 17 bases between. As regards this clone: Its antigen is not known.

Material: peripheral blood, obtained on day 0 of MenACWY control vaccination. The source is an adult in good health. The chain recombines TRBV15 with TRBJ1-2; possibly TRBD1 for D (5 bases). The CDR3 sequence is CATSKGRGERGYTF. The DNA of the CDR3 is TGTGCCACCAGCAAAGGGCGAGGGGAGCGGGGCTACACCTTC. The full variable domain, its missing parts supplied by reference TRBV15 and TRBJ1-2, is DAMVIQNPRYQVTQFGKPVTLSCSQTLNHNVMYWYQQKSSQAPKLLFHYYDKDFNNEADTPDNFQSRRPNTSFCFLDIRSPGLGDTAMYLCATSKGRGERGYTFGSGTRLTVV.